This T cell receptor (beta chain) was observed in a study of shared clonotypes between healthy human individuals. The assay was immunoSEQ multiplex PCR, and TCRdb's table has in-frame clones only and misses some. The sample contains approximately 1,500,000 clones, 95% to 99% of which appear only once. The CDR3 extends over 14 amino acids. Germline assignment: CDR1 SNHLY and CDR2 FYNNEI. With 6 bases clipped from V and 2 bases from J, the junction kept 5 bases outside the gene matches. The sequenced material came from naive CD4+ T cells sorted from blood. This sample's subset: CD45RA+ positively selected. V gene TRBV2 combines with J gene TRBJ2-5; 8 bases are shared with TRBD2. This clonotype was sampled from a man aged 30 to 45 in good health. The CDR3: CASSRGTSQETQYF. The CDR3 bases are TGTGCCAGCAGCCGCGGGACTAGTCAAGAGACCCAGTACTTC.